The 9 T cell receptor beta chains listed next were all sequenced from one sample in a study of shared clonotypes between healthy human individuals. Assay used: immunoSEQ multiplex PCR; TCRdb lists only in-frame clones, some missing. The data show roughly 1.4 million clones, less than 99% seen once. Sequencing input: naive CD4+ T cells sorted from blood. The sample's subset: CD45RA+ positively selected. The receptor set was obtained from a man between 25 and 39 years old in good health.

The chain employs TRBV10-3 and TRBJ2-5; 8 nucleotides align to TRBD1. The CDR3 consists of 15 residues. Germline V gene sequence: CDR1 ENHRY, CDR2 SYGVKD. Trimming took 3 bases from V and 3 from J; bases not matched to a gene: 6. As DNA, the CDR3 is TGTGCCATCAGTGATGGGACAGGTCGTAAAGAGACCCAGTACTTC. It encodes CAISDGTGRKETQYF.

This chain joins TRBV19 and TRBJ2-3; D is undetermined. Germline CDR1 is LNHDA and CDR2 is SQIVND (reference sequence). This CDR3 has 14 amino acids. V was pared by 0 bases and J by 6 bases, with 10 bases between. CDR3 protein: CASSIEGFTDTQYF. CDR3 in DNA: TGTGCCAGTAGTATAGAGGGGTTTACTGATACGCAGTATTTT. The full variable domain, rest sourced from reference TRBV19 and TRBJ2-3, is DGGITQSPKYLFRKEGQNVTLSCEQNLNHDAMYWYRQDPGQGLRLIYYSQIVNDFQKGDIAEGYSVSREKKESFPLTVTSAQKNPTAFYLCASSIEGFTDTQYFGPGTRLTVL.

Written as DNA, the CDR3 is TGCAGCGTTGAGCCACAGACCAAAAACATTCAGTACTTC. Translated: CSVEPQTKNIQYF. The chain is built from TRBV29-1 and TRBJ2-4; D is unclear. The CDR3 has 13 residues. Germline values: CDR1 SQVTM, CDR2 ANQGSEA. Trimming pared 3 bases from V and 2 bases from J, leaving 8 bases between.

This clone was detected only once. The CDR3 here is CASSLGLGEETQYF. The CDR3 DNA is TGCGCCAGCAGCTTGGGACTAGGGGAGGAGACCCAGTACTTC. This chain connects TRBV5-1 to TRBJ2-5, with a tentative D call TRBD2 (6 bases). Germline V lookup: CDR1 SGHRS, CDR2 YFSETQ. Trimming cost V 0 bases and J 5 bases, with 11 bases left between them. The CDR3 totals 14 residues.

The chain couples TRBV9 to TRBJ2-7; the D gene could be TRBD1 or TRBD2 (5 bases each). CDR1 and CDR2 from the germline V gene are SGDLS and YYNGEE. The CDR3 sequence is 16 residues long. V gave up 0 bases and J gave up 8 bases, with 21 bases separating them. CDR3: CASSVGIRGAEIKQYF. CDR3 nucleotides: TGTGCCAGCAGCGTAGGGATAAGAGGGGCAGAGATAAAGCAGTACTTC.

The chain joins TRBV5-1 to TRBJ2-2; D may be TRBD1 (6 bases). The CDR3 has 15 residues. The germline CDR1 and CDR2 sequences are SGHRS and YFSETQ. Trimming left V 7 bases short and J 2 bases short, with 15 bases between. The CDR3 region has the DNA TGCGCCAGCGGGAACCAGGGGACAAACACCGGGGAGCTGTTTTTT. Translation: CASGNQGTNTGELFF.

This sequence joins TRBV19 and TRBJ1-5; a weak D match, TRBD1 (5 bases). Germline CDR1 is LNHDA and CDR2 is SQIVND (reference sequence). This CDR3 contains 16 residues. V was pared by 4 bases and J by 4 bases, with 17 bases between. In DNA form, the CDR3 reads TGTGCCAGTAGTACAGGGTCCCCGACCCGGAATCAGCCCCAGCATTTT. This codes for CASSTGSPTRNQPQHF.

The rearrangement uses TRBV19 and TRBJ2-2; 12 nucleotides align to TRBD2. CDR1 and CDR2 (germline): LNHDA, SQIVND (reference sequence). The CDR3 length is 16 residues. With 5 bases clipped from V and 5 bases from J, the junction kept 6 bases outside the gene matches. The chain's CDR3 is CASSVLAGGRTGELFF. CDR3 coding DNA: TGTGCCAGTAGTGTACTAGCGGGAGGTCGGACCGGGGAGCTGTTTTTT.

Turning to this clone: The sample carries other DNA sequences with the same CDR3. The chain links TRBV20-1 to TRBJ2-7; D is unresolved. This CDR3 comprises 11 residues. The V gene lost 2 bases and the J gene lost 3 bases, with 5 bases spanning the gap. The V gene's germline CDR1 is DFQATT and CDR2 SNEGSKA (reference sequence). The CDR3 protein is CSARLVYEQYF. The CDR3 DNA reads as TGCAGTGCTAGACTGGTCTACGAGCAGTACTTC.